Listed below are T cell receptor beta chains from one sample, sequenced in a study of shared clonotypes between healthy human individuals. Generated by immunoSEQ multiplex PCR, the TCRdb table keeps only in-frame clones and is missing some. The data contain about 2.4 million clones, just over 90% of them singletons. The sequenced material came from naive CD4+ T cells sorted from blood. The receptors stem from a man aged 18-30 years in good health. CDR3s include the opening cysteine and the closing phenylalanine or tryptophan. A D gene is named only where the DNA matches it firmly. Some rows have no size entry. The others give once, few or many, or a class for an expanded clone.

clone size | D gene | J gene | V gene | CDR3 protein | CDR3 DNA
. | . | TRBJ1-6 | TRBV2 | CASSQQGTNSPLHF | TGTGCCAGCAGTCAACAGGGCACTAATTCACCCCTCCACTTT
. | TRBD1 | TRBJ1-5 | TRBV28 | CASSSSDRGSNQPQHF | TGTGCCAGCAGTTCCTCCGACAGGGGAAGCAATCAGCCCCAGCATTTT
. | . | TRBJ2-7 | TRBV5-1 | CASSPPPGEQYF | TGCGCCAGCAGCCCCCCGCCGGGCGAGCAGTACTTC
. | . | TRBJ1-2 | TRBV7-2 | CASSRDGPYYGYTF | TGTGCCAGCAGCCGAGACGGACCCTACTATGGCTACACCTTC
. | TRBD1 | TRBJ1-6 | TRBV30 | CAWAGTGRRDSPLHF | TGTGCCTGGGCCGGGACAGGGCGTCGGGATTCACCCCTCCACTTT
. | . | TRBJ1-3 | TRBV7-9 | CASSGPIMGSGNTIYF | TGTGCCAGCAGCGGCCCTATTATGGGCTCTGGAAACACCATATATTTT
. | TRBD1 | TRBJ2-2 | TRBV10-3 | CAISESRGTTGELFF | TGTGCCATCAGTGAGTCCAGGGGGACCACCGGGGAGCTGTTTTTT
once | . | TRBJ1-3 | TRBV29-1 | CSVEGGRSGNTIYF | TGCAGCGTTGAAGGTGGGAGGTCTGGAAACACCATATATTTT
once | TRBD1 | TRBJ2-3 | TRBV5-1 | CASSSGGQGMTDTQYF | TGCGCCAGCAGCTCAGGTGGACAGGGGATGACAGATACGCAGTATTTT
. | . | TRBJ1-5 | TRBV4-1 | CASSQEGGIGNQPQHF | TGCGCCAGCAGCCAAGAGGGAGGAATTGGCAATCAGCCCCAGCATTTT
. | . | TRBJ1-6 | TRBV6-6 | CASSYKTGRSPLHF | TGTGCCAGCAGTTACAAGACGGGACGGTCACCCCTCCACTTT
. | . | TRBJ2-7 | TRBV7-9 | CASSLVGDFYEQYF | TGTGCCAGCAGCTTAGTGGGGGATTTCTACGAGCAGTACTTC
. | . | TRBJ2-7 | TRBV7-2 | CASSLAGRAGIVYEQYF | TGTGCCAGCAGCTTAGCTGGACGGGCGGGAATCGTCTACGAGCAGTACTTC
. | . | TRBJ2-1 | TRBV5-1 | CASSLPTGAGGNEQFF | TGCGCCAGCAGCCTACCGACAGGGGCGGGGGGCAATGAGCAGTTCTTC
. | TRBD2 | TRBJ2-3 | TRBV30 | CAWRGLADTQYF | TGTGCCTGGAGGGGACTAGCAGATACGCAGTATTTT
. | . | TRBJ2-1 | TRBV9 | CASSLTGVSNEQFF | TGTGCCAGCAGTTTAACGGGGGTTTCCAATGAGCAGTTCTTC
once | . | TRBJ1-3 | TRBV11-2 | CASSPGNTIYF | TGTGCCAGCAGCCCCGGAAACACCATATATTTT
once | . | TRBJ2-2 | TRBV7-6 | CASSLVGDGTGELFF | TGTGCCAGCAGCCTGGTCGGGGACGGTACCGGGGAGCTGTTTTTT
. | . | TRBJ2-7 | TRBV10-3 | CAISEGYEQYF | TGTGCCATCAGTGAGGGTTACGAGCAGTACTTC
once | TRBD1 | TRBJ2-7 | TRBV2 | CASSEFRGPGEQYF | TGTGCCAGCAGTGAGTTCAGGGGGCCCGGCGAGCAGTACTTC
. | TRBD1 | TRBJ1-2 | TRBV9 | CASSSRAGGNYGYTF | TGTGCCAGCTCCAGTCGGGCAGGGGGCAACTATGGCTACACCTTC
. | . | TRBJ1-2 | TRBV28 | CASSPRVGTPYGYTF | TGTGCCAGCAGTCCGAGGGTCGGGACGCCTTATGGCTACACCTTC
. | TRBD1 | TRBJ1-6 | TRBV6-4 | CASSATGGLPLHF | TGTGCCAGCAGTGCTACAGGGGGCCTGCCCCTCCACTTT
. | . | TRBJ1-2 | TRBV5-6 | CASSRPFGGAKSDGYTF | TGTGCCAGCAGCCGGCCATTCGGGGGGGCGAAGAGTGATGGCTACACCTTC
. | TRBD1 | TRBJ1-1 | TRBV11-2 | CASSPQGAGNTEAFF | TGTGCCAGCAGCCCACAGGGGGCGGGGAACACTGAAGCTTTCTTT
once | . | TRBJ1-6 | TRBV6-5 | CASSYSPDGAAPLHF | TGTGCCAGCAGTTACTCCCCTGACGGGGCGGCACCCCTCCACTTT